These 3 T cell receptor beta chains came from one sample sequenced in a study of T cell repertoires in cytomegalovirus infection. From the reads, TCRdb called clonotypes with MiXCR, one entry per CDR3 protein. The sample has 480,000 or so distinct CDR3 sequences, 11% seen once; the top ten hold around 9.6%. Sequencing was carried out using PBMCs. These TCRs come from a human donor in good health (CMV status not recorded). Some clones in this sample may be carry-over from other donors' samples.

The chain employs TRBV6-2 or TRBV6-3 and TRBJ2-1, with D maybe TRBD2 (5 bases). Germline assignment: CDR1 MNHEY and CDR2 SVGEGT. Trimming took off 0 bases at V and 9 bases at J, with 12 bases between the two ends. The CDR3 sequence is 14 residues long. This CDR3 reads CASSYSGGGSEQFF. CDR3 in DNA: TGTGCCAGCAGTTACTCTGGCGGTGGGAGTGAGCAGTTCTTC.

This clonotype was observed many times. The gene calls are TRBV7-8 and TRBJ2-7; tentatively, D is TRBD1 (6 bases). The germline gives CDR1 SGHVS, CDR2 FQNEAQ. The V end was cut by 5 bases, the J end by 6 bases, with 14 bases between. This CDR3 contains 13 residues. The DNA of the CDR3 is TGTGCCAGCAGCCAAAACACAGGGAGCGAGCAGTACTTC. Amino acid sequence: CASSQNTGSEQYF.

This clonotype was counted many times. The chain carries TRBV5-4 and TRBJ1-4; maybe TRBD1 (6 bases). Looked up from germline, CDR1 is SGHNT and CDR2 is YYREEE (reference sequence). This CDR3 is built from 14 residues. V was cut by 4 bases and J by 1 base, with 8 bases left in between. This chain's CDR3 is CASSTDRTNEKLFF. Here the CDR3 DNA reads TGTGCCAGCAGCACGGACAGAACTAATGAAAAACTGTTTTTT.